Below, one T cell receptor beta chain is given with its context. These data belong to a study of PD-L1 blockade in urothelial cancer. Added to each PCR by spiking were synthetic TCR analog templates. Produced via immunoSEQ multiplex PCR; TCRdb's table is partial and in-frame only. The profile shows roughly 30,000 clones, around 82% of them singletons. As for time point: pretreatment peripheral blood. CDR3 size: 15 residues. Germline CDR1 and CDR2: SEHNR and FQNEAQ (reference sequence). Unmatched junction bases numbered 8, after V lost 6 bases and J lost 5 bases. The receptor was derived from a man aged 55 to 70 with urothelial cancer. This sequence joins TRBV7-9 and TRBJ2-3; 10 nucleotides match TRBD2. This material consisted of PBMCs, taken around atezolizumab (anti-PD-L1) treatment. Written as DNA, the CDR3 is TGTGCCAGCAGGGCGACGGGACTAGCGTTAGATACGCAGTATTTT. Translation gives CASRATGLALDTQYF.